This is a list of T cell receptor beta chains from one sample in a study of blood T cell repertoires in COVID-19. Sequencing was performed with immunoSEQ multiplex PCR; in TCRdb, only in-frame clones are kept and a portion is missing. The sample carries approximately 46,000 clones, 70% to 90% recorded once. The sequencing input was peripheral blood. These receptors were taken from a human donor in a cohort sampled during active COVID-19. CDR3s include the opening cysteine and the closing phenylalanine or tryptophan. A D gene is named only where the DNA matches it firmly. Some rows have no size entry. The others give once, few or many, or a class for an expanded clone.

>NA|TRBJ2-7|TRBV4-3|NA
TGCGCCAGCAGCCCTGGAGGGGGGGGGCCCTACGAGCAGTACTTC
CASSPGGGGPYEQYF
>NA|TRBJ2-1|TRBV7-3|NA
TGTGCCAGCAGCACTAGCATCGGGAATGAGCAGTTCTTC
CASSTSIGNEQFF
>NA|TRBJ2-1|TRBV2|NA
TGTGCCAGCAGTCCTTGGGGGGGGCTGACTGAGCAGTTCTTC
CASSPWGGLTEQFF
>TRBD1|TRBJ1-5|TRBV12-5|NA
TGTGCTAGTGGCCGCCAGGGGGCGAATCAGCCCCAGCATTTT
CASGRQGANQPQHF
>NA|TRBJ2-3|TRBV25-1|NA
TGTGCCAGCACCCCCACTGGGCAGGGGAGTACAGATACGCAGTATTTT
CASTPTGQGSTDTQYF
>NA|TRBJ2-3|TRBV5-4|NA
TGTGCCAGCAGCTGGAATAGAGAGGGTACGCAGTATTTT
CASSWNREGTQYF
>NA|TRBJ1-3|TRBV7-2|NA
TGTGCCAGCAGCGTAGGGAGCGTAGTCTCTGGAAACACCATATATTTT
CASSVGSVVSGNTIYF
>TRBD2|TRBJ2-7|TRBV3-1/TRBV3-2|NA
TGTGCCAGCAGCCAAGAAGGTACTAGCGGGGGCTCCTACGAGCAGTACTTC
CASSQEGTSGGSYEQYF
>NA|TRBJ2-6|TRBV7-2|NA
TGTGCCAGCAGCCTAAAGGGATCGGGGGCTGGGGCCAACGTCCTGACTTTC
CASSLKGSGAGANVLTF
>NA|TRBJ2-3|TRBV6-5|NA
TGTGCCAGCAGCCCGACAGTGACTAGCACAGATACGCAGTATTTT
CASSPTVTSTDTQYF
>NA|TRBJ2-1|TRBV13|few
TGTGCCAGCAGCCAGCGGACCAACAATGAGCAGTTCTTC
CASSQRTNNEQFF
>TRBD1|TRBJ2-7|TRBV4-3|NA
TGCGCCAGCAGCCCGCGTGGACAGGGCATGAGGAGCGAGCAGTACTTC
CASSPRGQGMRSEQYF
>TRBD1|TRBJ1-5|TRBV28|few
TGTGCCAGCGGGGAACAGGGGGGTCAGCCCCAGCATTTT
CASGEQGGQPQHF
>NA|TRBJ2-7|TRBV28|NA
TGTGCCAGCTCAGGCCGGCAGACCTACGAGCAGTACTTC
CASSGRQTYEQYF
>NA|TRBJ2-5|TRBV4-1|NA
TGCGCCAGCAGCCAAATGGGGGGGGCGCTTCAAGAGACCCAGTACTTC
CASSQMGGALQETQYF
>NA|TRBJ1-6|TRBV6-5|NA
TGTGCCAGCAGCGAGACAGAGGGGGATAGGTCACCCCTCCACTTT
CASSETEGDRSPLHF
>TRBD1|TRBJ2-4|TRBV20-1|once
TGCAGTGCTAGTTCCGGGACAGGGAAAAACATTCAGTACTTC
CSASSGTGKNIQYF
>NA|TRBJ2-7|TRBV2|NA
TGTGCCAGCAGTGTCTGGGGGGTAGGCTACGAGCAGTACTTC
CASSVWGVGYEQYF
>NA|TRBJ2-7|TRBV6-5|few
TGTGCCAGCAGTTACTCTCGAGAGGGTTTCCACGAGCAGTACTTC
CASSYSREGFHEQYF
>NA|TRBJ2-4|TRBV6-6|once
TGTGCCAGCAGTCAAACTGGGGCTAGATTAGCCAAAAACATTCAGTACTTC
CASSQTGARLAKNIQYF
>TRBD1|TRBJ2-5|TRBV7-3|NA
TGTGCCAGCAGCTCGACAGGGGTAGAGACCCAGTACTTC
CASSSTGVETQYF
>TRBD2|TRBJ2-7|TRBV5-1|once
TGCGCCAGCAGCTTGGTCGTCCCCGGCCTAGCGGGGGGGCAGACCTACGAGCAGTACTTC
CASSLVVPGLAGGQTYEQYF
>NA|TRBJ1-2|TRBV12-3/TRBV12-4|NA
TGTGCCAGCAGTTTAGGGGCAGGCGATCGCTACACCTTC
CASSLGAGDRYTF
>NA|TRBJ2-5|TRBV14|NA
TGTGCCAGCAGCGTCACCGAGGGTGGGACCCAGTACTTC
CASSVTEGGTQYF
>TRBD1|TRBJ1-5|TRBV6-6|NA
TGTGCCAGCAGCACAGACAGGGGGCTTGGTCAGCCCCAGCATTTT
CASSTDRGLGQPQHF
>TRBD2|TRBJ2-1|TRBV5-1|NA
TGCGCCAGCAGCCGAACTAGCGGGGGCACCTACAATGAGCAGTTCTTC
CASSRTSGGTYNEQFF
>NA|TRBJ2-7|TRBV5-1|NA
TGCGCCAGCAGCTTGGTAGGTACAGGGAATACCGAGCAGTACTTC
CASSLVGTGNTEQYF
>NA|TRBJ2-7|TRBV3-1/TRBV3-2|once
TGTGCCAGCAGCCAAGACCAGGCCTACGAGCAGTACTTC
CASSQDQAYEQYF
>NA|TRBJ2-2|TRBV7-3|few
TGTGCCAGCAGCCCGAGGGCGGCAGGAGCCACCGGGGAGCTGTTTTTT
CASSPRAAGATGELFF
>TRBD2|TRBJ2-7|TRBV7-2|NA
TGTGCCAGCAGCGCCCTAGCGGGGGGGGGCAAGCAGTACTTC
CASSALAGGGKQYF
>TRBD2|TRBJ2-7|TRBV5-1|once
TGCGCCAGCAGCCCGCTAGCGGGGGGCATCTCCTACGAGCAGTACTTC
CASSPLAGGISYEQYF
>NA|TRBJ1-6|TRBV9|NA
TGTGCCAGCAGCCCCCCACGGGACTTTTTTAATTCACCCCTCCACTTT
CASSPPRDFFNSPLHF
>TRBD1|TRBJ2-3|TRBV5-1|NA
TGCGCCAGCAGCTCGGGACAGGGCGCCACAGATACGCAGTATTTT
CASSSGQGATDTQYF
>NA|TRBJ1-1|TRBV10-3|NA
TGTGCCATCAGTGAGCAGGCTACATCGAACACTGAAGCTTTCTTT
CAISEQATSNTEAFF
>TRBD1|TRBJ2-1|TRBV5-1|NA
TGCGCCAGCAGCCATAGTCCCGGGACAGTCGTAAGCTCCTACAATGAGCAGTTCTTC
CASSHSPGTVVSSYNEQFF
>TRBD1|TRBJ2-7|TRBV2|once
TGTGCCAGCAGTGAAGCAGGCAGGGGGCAGGACGAGCAGTACTTC
CASSEAGRGQDEQYF
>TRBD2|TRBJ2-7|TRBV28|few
TGTGCCAGCAGTTTATTCCTGGGGGGGTCCTACGAGCAGTACTTC
CASSLFLGGSYEQYF
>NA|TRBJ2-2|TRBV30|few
TGTGCCTGGCCAGATTGCGGGGGCCCGAACACCGGGGAGCTGTTTTTT
CAWPDCGGPNTGELFF
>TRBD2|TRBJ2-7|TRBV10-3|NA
TGTGCCATCAGTGAGTCGATAGCGGGATCAACCTACGAGCAGTACTTC
CAISESIAGSTYEQYF
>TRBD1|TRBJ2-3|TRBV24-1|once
TGTGCCACCAGTGACTCCGGACAGGGGCCAGATACGCAGTATTTT
CATSDSGQGPDTQYF
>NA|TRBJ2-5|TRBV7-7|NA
TGTGCCAGCAGCTTAGCTCACAGGGTGGGGGAGACCCAGTACTTC
CASSLAHRVGETQYF
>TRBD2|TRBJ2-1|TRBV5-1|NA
TGCGCCAGCAGCTATACTAGCGGGGGAGGCAATGAGCAGTTCTTC
CASSYTSGGGNEQFF
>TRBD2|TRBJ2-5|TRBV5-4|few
TGTGCCAGCAAGCGGGGGGGAGGGGAGACCCAGTACTTC
CASKRGGGETQYF
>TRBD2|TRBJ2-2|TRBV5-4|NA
TGTGCCAGCAGCTTGGACGGTCTAGCGGGGAACACCGGGGAGCTGTTTTTT
CASSLDGLAGNTGELFF
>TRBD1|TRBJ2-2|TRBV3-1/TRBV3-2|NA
TGTGCCAGCAGCCCGCGCCCGGGACAGGGGAACACCGGGGAGCTGTTTTTT
CASSPRPGQGNTGELFF
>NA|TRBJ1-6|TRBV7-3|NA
TGTGCCAGCAGCTTAGAGCTCAATTCACCCCTCCACTTT
CASSLELNSPLHF
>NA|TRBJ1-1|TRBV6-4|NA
TGTGCCAGCAGCGCCGACAGGAACACTGAAGCTTTCTTT
CASSADRNTEAFF
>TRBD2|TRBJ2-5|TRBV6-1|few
TGTGCCAGCAGTGGGACTAGCGTACCACGGTACCAAGAGACCCAGTACTTC
CASSGTSVPRYQETQYF
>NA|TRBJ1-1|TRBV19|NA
TGTGCCAGTAGTATAAGGGGGTCGGGCACTGAAGCTTTCTTT
CASSIRGSGTEAFF
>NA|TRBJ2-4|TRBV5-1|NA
TGCGCCAGCAGCCTTCAGGGGAGTTTTGGGGACATTCAGTACTTC
CASSLQGSFGDIQYF
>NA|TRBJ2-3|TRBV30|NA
TGTGCCTGGAGGGCGGCGGGGGCAGGTACAGATACGCAGTATTTT
CAWRAAGAGTDTQYF
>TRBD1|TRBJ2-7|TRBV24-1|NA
TGTGCCACCAGTGACCCCGGGACAGGGACCTACGAGCAGTACTTC
CATSDPGTGTYEQYF
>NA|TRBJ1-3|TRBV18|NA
TGTGCCAGCTCCCCGGCCGGGCAGGGAGGAAACACCATATATTTT
CASSPAGQGGNTIYF
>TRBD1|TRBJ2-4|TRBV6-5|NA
TGTGCCAGCAGCGACCAGGGGGCGCGAGGAAACATTCAGTACTTC
CASSDQGARGNIQYF
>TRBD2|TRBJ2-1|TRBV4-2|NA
TGTGCCAGCAGCCGCGGGACTAGCGGAGACAATGAGCAGTTCTTC
CASSRGTSGDNEQFF
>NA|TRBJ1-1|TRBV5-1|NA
TGCGCCAGCAGCTTGCAAGAGAGGAACACTGAAGCTTTCTTT
CASSLQERNTEAFF
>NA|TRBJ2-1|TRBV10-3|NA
TGTGCCATCAGTGAGTCGAGTGACAGGCCTCAGTTCTTC
CAISESSDRPQFF
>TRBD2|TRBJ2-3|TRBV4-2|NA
TGTGCCAGCAGCCAAGAGGGTGGCGGGGGGGCCTTTGTTACGCAGTATTTT
CASSQEGGGGAFVTQYF
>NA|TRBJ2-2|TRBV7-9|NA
TGTGCCAGCAGCTTAGCAGAGGCCGGGGAGCTGTTTTTT
CASSLAEAGELFF